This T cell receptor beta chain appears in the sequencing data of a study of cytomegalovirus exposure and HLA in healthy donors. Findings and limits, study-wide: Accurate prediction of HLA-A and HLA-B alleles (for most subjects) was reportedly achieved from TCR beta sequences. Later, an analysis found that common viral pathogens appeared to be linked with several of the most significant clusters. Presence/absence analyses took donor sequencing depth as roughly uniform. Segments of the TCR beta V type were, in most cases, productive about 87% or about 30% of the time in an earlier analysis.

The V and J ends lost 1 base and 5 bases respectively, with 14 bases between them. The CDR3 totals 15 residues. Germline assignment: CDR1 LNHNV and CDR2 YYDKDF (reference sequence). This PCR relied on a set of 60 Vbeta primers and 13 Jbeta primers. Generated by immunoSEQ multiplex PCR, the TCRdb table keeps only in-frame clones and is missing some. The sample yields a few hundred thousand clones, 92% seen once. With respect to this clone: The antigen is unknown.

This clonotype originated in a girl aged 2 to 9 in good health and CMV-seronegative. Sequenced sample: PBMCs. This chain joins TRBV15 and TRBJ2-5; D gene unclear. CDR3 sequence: CATSRARSIEETQYF. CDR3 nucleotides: TGTGCCACCAGCAGAGCCCGTTCCATCGAGGAGACCCAGTACTTC.